The 2 T cell receptor beta chains presented below share a single source sample, sequenced in a study of cytomegalovirus exposure and HLA in healthy donors. Amplification used 60 Vbeta primers and 13 Jbeta primers. The method was immunoSEQ multiplex PCR; TCRdb's version includes in-frame clones alone and lacks a portion of them. The table has 250,000 to 350,000 clones, about 80% seen once; the top ten hold over 0.3%. Sequences were obtained from PBMCs. These receptors came from a girl aged 2 to 9 in good health and CMV-seronegative.

The chain recombines TRBV27 with TRBJ2-7; 9 nucleotides align to TRBD1. With 4 bases clipped from V and 4 bases from J, the junction kept 11 bases outside the gene matches. Germline lookup yields CDR1 MNHEY and CDR2 SMNVEV (reference sequence). CDR3 size: 16 residues. The CDR3 spells CASSSLGQGNLYEQYF. In DNA, the CDR3 is TGTGCCAGCAGTTCCCTGGGACAGGGAAATTTATACGAGCAGTACTTC.

The gene calls are TRBV4-2 and TRBJ2-1; 11 bases align to TRBD2. This CDR3 is 15 amino acids long. V gave up 5 bases and J gave up 3 bases; unmatched junction bases: 3. The germline CDR1 and CDR2 sequences are LGHNA and YNFKEQ. Written as DNA, the CDR3 is TGTGCCAGCAGCAGGGGACTAGCGGTCTACAATGAGCAGTTCTTC. Residues: CASSRGLAVYNEQFF.